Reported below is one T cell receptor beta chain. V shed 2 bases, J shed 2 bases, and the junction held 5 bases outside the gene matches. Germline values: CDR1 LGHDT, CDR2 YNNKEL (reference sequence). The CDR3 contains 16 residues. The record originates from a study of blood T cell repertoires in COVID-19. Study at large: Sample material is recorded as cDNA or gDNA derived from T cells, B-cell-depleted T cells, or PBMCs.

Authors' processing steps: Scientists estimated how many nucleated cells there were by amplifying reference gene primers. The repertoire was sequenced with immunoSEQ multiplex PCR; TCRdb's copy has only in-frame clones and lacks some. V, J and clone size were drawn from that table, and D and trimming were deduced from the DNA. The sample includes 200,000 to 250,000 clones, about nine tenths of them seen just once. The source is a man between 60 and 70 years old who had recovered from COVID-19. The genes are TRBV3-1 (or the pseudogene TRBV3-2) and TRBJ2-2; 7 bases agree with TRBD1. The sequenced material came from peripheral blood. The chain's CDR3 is CASSQSRTGNTGELFF. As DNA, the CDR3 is TGTGCCAGCAGCCAAAGTCGGACAGGCAACACCGGGGAGCTGTTTTTT.